These T cell receptor beta chains were read from a single sample in a study of a mutant IDH1 vaccine in newly diagnosed glioma. Produced via immunoSEQ multiplex PCR; TCRdb's table is partial and in-frame only. The repertoire has approximately 57,000 clones, roughly three quarters of them found once; the top ten carry over 7%. Their cognate antigens are unknown. The sample was PBMCs, taken from a glioma patient whose treatment included an IDH1 peptide vaccine. The receptor set was obtained from a woman in her thirties or forties with glioma. Some clones in this sample may be carry-over from other donors' samples. Both conserved end residues are part of each CDR3. The D gene is left open where the match is weak. The size entry is marked missing in some rows and otherwise reads once, few, many or a size class.

CDR3 DNA: TGTGCCAGTAGTAGGACGGCGGAGACCCAGTACTTC
CDR3 protein: CASSRTAETQYF
clone size: .
D gene: .
V gene: TRBV19
J gene: TRBJ2-5

CDR3 DNA: TGCGCCAGCAGCTCTCAAGTCTCCGGGACAGGGGGCATCGAGCAGTACTTC
CDR3 protein: CASSSQVSGTGGIEQYF
clone size: once
D gene: TRBD1
V gene: TRBV5-1
J gene: TRBJ2-7

CDR3 DNA: TGTGCCAGAAGCTTGGAGCAGGATAGCAATCAGCCCCAGCATTTT
CDR3 protein: CARSLEQDSNQPQHF
clone size: once
D gene: .
V gene: TRBV5-3
J gene: TRBJ1-5

CDR3 DNA: TGCGCCAGCAGCCAAGATCGACCCACTGAAGCTTTCTTT
CDR3 protein: CASSQDRPTEAFF
clone size: .
D gene: .
V gene: TRBV4-1
J gene: TRBJ1-1

CDR3 DNA: TGCGCCAGCAGCCAAGATCTTGGCTCCCGGGCTGGAAACACCATATATTTT
CDR3 protein: CASSQDLGSRAGNTIYF
clone size: .
D gene: .
V gene: TRBV4-3
J gene: TRBJ1-3

CDR3 DNA: TGTGCCAGCAGCCAAGAGGGACTAGCGGTACTCGAGCAGTACTTC
CDR3 protein: CASSQEGLAVLEQYF
clone size: .
D gene: TRBD2
V gene: TRBV4-2
J gene: TRBJ2-7

CDR3 DNA: TGTGCCAGCAGTGGCCGGGACGGAGGGAGAAATCAGCCCCAGCATTTT
CDR3 protein: CASSGRDGGRNQPQHF
clone size: once
D gene: .
V gene: TRBV6-1
J gene: TRBJ1-5

CDR3 DNA: TGTGCCATCAAGGGGTTTACGAACACCGGGGAGCTGTTTTTT
CDR3 protein: CAIKGFTNTGELFF
clone size: few
D gene: .
V gene: TRBV10-3
J gene: TRBJ2-2

CDR3 DNA: TGCGCCAGCAGCCACTATGACAACACCGGGGAGCTGTTTTTT
CDR3 protein: CASSHYDNTGELFF
clone size: .
D gene: .
V gene: TRBV4-3
J gene: TRBJ2-2

CDR3 DNA: TGTGCCAGCAGCCCCGAGGGTAACACAGATACGCAGTATTTT
CDR3 protein: CASSPEGNTDTQYF
clone size: few
D gene: .
V gene: TRBV6-6
J gene: TRBJ2-3

CDR3 DNA: TGCGCCAGCAGCCAAGGGGTGACACCTGGAAACACCATATATTTT
CDR3 protein: CASSQGVTPGNTIYF
clone size: .
D gene: .
V gene: TRBV4-3
J gene: TRBJ1-3

CDR3 DNA: TGCGCCAGCAGCTTGGCGGGGTTGGGTACAGATACGCAGTATTTT
CDR3 protein: CASSLAGLGTDTQYF
clone size: .
D gene: .
V gene: TRBV5-1
J gene: TRBJ2-3

CDR3 DNA: TGCGCCAGCAGTCAATCTGGTAGGCTCCGACATGGCTACACCTTC
CDR3 protein: CASSQSGRLRHGYTF
clone size: .
D gene: .
V gene: TRBV23-1
J gene: TRBJ1-2

CDR3 DNA: TGTGCCAGCAGTCCCGTCGGGCGGGCCCAAGAGACCCAGTACTTC
CDR3 protein: CASSPVGRAQETQYF
clone size: .
D gene: .
V gene: TRBV2
J gene: TRBJ2-5

CDR3 DNA: TGTGCCAGCTCACCAATTGGGGGGGATCAGCCCCAGCATTTT
CDR3 protein: CASSPIGGDQPQHF
clone size: .
D gene: .
V gene: TRBV18
J gene: TRBJ1-5

CDR3 DNA: TGTGCCAGCAGCTTGGCTGGGACAGGCTCCTACGAGCAGTACTTC
CDR3 protein: CASSLAGTGSYEQYF
clone size: .
D gene: TRBD1
V gene: TRBV11-3
J gene: TRBJ2-7

CDR3 DNA: TGTGCCAGCAGCTCACAGGTTACTTATGGCTACACCTTC
CDR3 protein: CASSSQVTYGYTF
clone size: few
D gene: .
V gene: TRBV7-2
J gene: TRBJ1-2

CDR3 DNA: TGTGCCAGCAGCCGACATTGGACAGGGTCTTCTGAAGCTTTCTTT
CDR3 protein: CASSRHWTGSSEAFF
clone size: few
D gene: TRBD1
V gene: TRBV14
J gene: TRBJ1-1

CDR3 DNA: TGTGCCAGCAGCTTATCACAGGGTGGCAATCAGCCCCAGCATTTT
CDR3 protein: CASSLSQGGNQPQHF
clone size: .
D gene: .
V gene: TRBV7-2
J gene: TRBJ1-5

CDR3 DNA: TGCGCCAGCAGCCGAACAGGAAGCTCCTACGAGCAGTACTTC
CDR3 protein: CASSRTGSSYEQYF
clone size: few
D gene: .
V gene: TRBV4-3
J gene: TRBJ2-7

CDR3 DNA: TGTGCCAGCAGCTCCAAAGTAAGGATAGAAGCTTTCTTT
CDR3 protein: CASSSKVRIEAFF
clone size: few
D gene: .
V gene: TRBV7-9
J gene: TRBJ1-1

CDR3 DNA: TGTGCCAGCAGCCCCCTCGGGGGACTTCTAGGAAAACTGTTTTTT
CDR3 protein: CASSPLGGLLGKLFF
clone size: once
D gene: .
V gene: TRBV7-6
J gene: TRBJ1-4

CDR3 DNA: TGTGCCAGCTCGCAACTCCATCCCCCCCAGGAGACCCAGTACTTC
CDR3 protein: CASSQLHPPQETQYF
clone size: once
D gene: .
V gene: TRBV18
J gene: TRBJ2-5

CDR3 DNA: TGTGCCAGCAGCTCCAACCGGGACAGGGAATACGAGCAGTACTTC
CDR3 protein: CASSSNRDREYEQYF
clone size: .
D gene: TRBD1
V gene: TRBV7-9
J gene: TRBJ2-7

CDR3 DNA: TGCGCCAGCAGCTTGCGCCGGGGGGAGCTGTTTTTT
CDR3 protein: CASSLRRGELFF
clone size: once
D gene: .
V gene: TRBV5-1
J gene: TRBJ2-2

CDR3 DNA: TGTGCCAGCAGCCCTGGGGGGCCCCAGCCCCAGCATTTT
CDR3 protein: CASSPGGPQPQHF
clone size: .
D gene: .
V gene: TRBV7-8
J gene: TRBJ1-5

CDR3 DNA: TGTGCCAGCAGCGCCGGACCATACGAGCAGTACTTC
CDR3 protein: CASSAGPYEQYF
clone size: .
D gene: .
V gene: TRBV9
J gene: TRBJ2-7

CDR3 DNA: TGTGCCAGCAGCGGGACAGGGTGGAACACTGAAGCTTTCTTT
CDR3 protein: CASSGTGWNTEAFF
clone size: few
D gene: TRBD1
V gene: TRBV9
J gene: TRBJ1-1

CDR3 DNA: TGTGCCAGCAGCGTGGATGGGACAGGGGGCTTCGAGACCCAGTACTTC
CDR3 protein: CASSVDGTGGFETQYF
clone size: .
D gene: TRBD1
V gene: TRBV9
J gene: TRBJ2-5

CDR3 DNA: TGTGCCAGCAGCCAAGATCTGGGGACATCGTGGAGCTATGGCTACACCTTC
CDR3 protein: CASSQDLGTSWSYGYTF
clone size: .
D gene: .
V gene: TRBV4-2
J gene: TRBJ1-2

CDR3 DNA: TGTGCCAGCAGCTTATGGGAGCGGTCCTACGAGCAGTACTTC
CDR3 protein: CASSLWERSYEQYF
clone size: once
D gene: .
V gene: TRBV7-2
J gene: TRBJ2-7

CDR3 DNA: TGCGCCAGCAGCTTGGAGGGGTACGAGCAGTACTTC
CDR3 protein: CASSLEGYEQYF
clone size: few
D gene: .
V gene: TRBV5-1
J gene: TRBJ2-7

CDR3 DNA: TGTGCCAGCAGCTCACAGGGGTTTAATGAAAAACTGTTTTTT
CDR3 protein: CASSSQGFNEKLFF
clone size: .
D gene: TRBD1
V gene: TRBV7-6
J gene: TRBJ1-4